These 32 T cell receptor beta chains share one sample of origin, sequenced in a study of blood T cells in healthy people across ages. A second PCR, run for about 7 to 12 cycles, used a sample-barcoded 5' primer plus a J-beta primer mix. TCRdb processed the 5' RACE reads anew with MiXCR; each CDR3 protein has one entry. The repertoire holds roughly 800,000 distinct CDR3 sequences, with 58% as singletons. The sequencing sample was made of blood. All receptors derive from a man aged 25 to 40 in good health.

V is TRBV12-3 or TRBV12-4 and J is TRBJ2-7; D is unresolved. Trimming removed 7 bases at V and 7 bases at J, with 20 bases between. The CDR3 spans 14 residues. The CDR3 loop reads CASNVPSSYNEQYF. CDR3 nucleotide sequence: TGTGCCAGCAATGTGCCCAGCTCCTACAATGAGCAGTACTTC.

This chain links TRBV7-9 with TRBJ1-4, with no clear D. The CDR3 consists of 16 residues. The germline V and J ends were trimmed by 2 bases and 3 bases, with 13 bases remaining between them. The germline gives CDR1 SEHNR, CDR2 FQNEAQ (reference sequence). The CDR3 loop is CASSLKGLEANEKLFF. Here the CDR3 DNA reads TGTGCCAGCAGCTTAAAGGGCCTAGAGGCTAATGAAAAACTGTTTTTT.

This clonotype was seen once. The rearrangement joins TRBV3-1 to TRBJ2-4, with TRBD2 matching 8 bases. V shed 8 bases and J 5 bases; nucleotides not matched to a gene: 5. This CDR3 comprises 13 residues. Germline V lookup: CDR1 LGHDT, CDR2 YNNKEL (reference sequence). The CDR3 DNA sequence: TGTGCCAGCGCCCGGGGGGGCGAAAACATTCAGTACTTC. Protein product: CASARGGENIQYF.

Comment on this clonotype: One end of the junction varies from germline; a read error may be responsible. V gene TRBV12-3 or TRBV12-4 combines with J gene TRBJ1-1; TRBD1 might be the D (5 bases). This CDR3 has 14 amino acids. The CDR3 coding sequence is TGTGCCAGCAGCTTAGGGGAAAGGGCCACTGAAGCTTTCTTT. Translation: CASSLGERATEAFF.

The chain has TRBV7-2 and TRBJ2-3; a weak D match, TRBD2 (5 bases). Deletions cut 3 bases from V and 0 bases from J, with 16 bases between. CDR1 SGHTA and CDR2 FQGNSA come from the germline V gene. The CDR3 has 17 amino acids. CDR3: CASSFIERRTSTDTQYF. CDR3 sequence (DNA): TGTGCCAGCAGCTTTATCGAGAGAAGGACTAGCACAGATACGCAGTATTTT. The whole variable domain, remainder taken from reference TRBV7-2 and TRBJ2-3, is GAGVSQSPSNKVTEKGKDVELRCDPISGHTALYWYRQSLGQGLEFLIYFQGNSAPDKSGLPSDRFSAERTGGSVSTLTIQRTQQEDSAVYLCASSFIERRTSTDTQYFGPGTRLTVL.

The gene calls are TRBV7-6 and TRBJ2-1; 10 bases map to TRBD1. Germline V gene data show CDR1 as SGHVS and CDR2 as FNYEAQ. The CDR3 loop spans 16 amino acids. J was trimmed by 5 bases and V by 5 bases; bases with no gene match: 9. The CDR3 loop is CASSEQDRGPDNEQFF. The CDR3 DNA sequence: TGTGCCAGCAGCGAACAAGACAGGGGGCCGGACAATGAGCAGTTCTTC.

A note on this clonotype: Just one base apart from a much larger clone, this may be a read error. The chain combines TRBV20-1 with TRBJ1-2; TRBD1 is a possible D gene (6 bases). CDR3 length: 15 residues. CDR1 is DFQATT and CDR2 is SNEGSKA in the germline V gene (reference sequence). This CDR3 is CSARDQRGAGNGFTF. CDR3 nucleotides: TGCAGTGCTAGAGATCAACGGGGGGCCGGGAATGGCTTCACCTTC.

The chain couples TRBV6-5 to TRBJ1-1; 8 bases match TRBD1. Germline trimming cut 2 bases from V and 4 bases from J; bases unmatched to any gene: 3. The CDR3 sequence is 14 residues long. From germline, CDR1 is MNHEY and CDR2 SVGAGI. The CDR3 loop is CASSYGQGTTEAFF. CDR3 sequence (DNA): TGTGCCAGCAGTTACGGACAGGGAACCACTGAAGCTTTCTTT.

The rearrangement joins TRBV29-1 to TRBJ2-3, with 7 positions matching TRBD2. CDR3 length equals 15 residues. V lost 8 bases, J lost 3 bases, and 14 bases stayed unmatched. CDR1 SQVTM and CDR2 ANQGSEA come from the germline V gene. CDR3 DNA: TGCAGCTCCTCGGGGGGTGGGGCGGCGACAGATACGCAGTATTTT. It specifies CSSSGGGAATDTQYF.

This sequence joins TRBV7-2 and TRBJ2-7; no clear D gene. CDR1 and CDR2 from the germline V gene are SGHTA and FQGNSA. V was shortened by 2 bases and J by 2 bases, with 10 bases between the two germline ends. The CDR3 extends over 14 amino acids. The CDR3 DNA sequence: TGTGCCAGCAGCTTAAGGGCGGACCCCTACGAGCAGTACTTC. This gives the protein CASSLRADPYEQYF.

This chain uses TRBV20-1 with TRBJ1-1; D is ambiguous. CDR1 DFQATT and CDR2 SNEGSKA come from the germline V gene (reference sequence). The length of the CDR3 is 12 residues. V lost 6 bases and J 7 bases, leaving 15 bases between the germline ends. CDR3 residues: CSARTATLEAFF. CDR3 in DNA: TGCAGTGCAAGGACTGCTACCCTTGAAGCTTTCTTT.

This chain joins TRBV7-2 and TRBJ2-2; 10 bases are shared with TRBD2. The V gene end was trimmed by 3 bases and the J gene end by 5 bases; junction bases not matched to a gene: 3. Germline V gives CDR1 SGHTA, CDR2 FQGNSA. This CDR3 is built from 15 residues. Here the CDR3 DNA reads TGTGCCAGCAGCTTCCTAGCGGGGGAGACCGGGGAGCTGTTTTTT. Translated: CASSFLAGETGELFF.

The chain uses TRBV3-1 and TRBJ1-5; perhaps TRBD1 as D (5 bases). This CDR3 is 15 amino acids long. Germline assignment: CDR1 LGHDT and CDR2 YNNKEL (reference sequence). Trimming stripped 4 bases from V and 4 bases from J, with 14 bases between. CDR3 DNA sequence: TGTGCCAGCAGCCTGGGGGTAGATCTGAATCAGCCCCAGCATTTT. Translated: CASSLGVDLNQPQHF.

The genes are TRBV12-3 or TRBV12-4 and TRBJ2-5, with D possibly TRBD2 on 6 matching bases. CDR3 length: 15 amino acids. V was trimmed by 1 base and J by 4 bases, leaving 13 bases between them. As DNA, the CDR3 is TGTGCCAGCAGTTTAGGCCGGGGGTCTGGAGAGACCCAGTACTTC. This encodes CASSLGRGSGETQYF.

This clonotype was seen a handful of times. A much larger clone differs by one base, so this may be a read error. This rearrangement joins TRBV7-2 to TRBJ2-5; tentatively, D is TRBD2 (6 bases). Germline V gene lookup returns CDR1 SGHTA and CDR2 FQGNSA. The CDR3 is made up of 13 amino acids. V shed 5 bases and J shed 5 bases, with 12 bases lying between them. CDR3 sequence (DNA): TGTGCCAGCAGCGTAGGGGCGGGGGAGACCCAGTACTTC. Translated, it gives CASSVGAGETQYF.

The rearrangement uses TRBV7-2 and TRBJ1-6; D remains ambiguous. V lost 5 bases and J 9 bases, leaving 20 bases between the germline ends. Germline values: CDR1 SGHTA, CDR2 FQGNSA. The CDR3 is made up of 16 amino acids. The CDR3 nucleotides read TGTGCCAGCAGCCCTAACCAACAGAGCGTCGTTTCACCCCTCCACTTT. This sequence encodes CASSPNQQSVVSPLHF.

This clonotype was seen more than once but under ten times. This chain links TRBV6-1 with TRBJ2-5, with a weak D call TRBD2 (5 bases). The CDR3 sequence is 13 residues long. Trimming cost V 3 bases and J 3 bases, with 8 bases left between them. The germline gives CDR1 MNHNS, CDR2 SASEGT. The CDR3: CASSDSGEETQYF. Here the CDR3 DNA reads TGTGCCAGCAGTGACAGCGGAGAAGAGACCCAGTACTTC.

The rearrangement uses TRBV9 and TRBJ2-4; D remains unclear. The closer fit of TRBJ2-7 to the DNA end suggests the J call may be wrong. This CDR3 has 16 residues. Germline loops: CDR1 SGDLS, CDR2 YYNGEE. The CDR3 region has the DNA TGTGCCAGCAGCGTAGGGCTAGGCGTGAGAACTTACGAGCAGTACTTC. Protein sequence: CASSVGLGVRTYEQYF.

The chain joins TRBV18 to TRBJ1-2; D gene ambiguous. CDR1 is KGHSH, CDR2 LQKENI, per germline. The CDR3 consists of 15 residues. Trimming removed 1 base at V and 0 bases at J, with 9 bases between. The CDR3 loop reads CASSPREKSNYGYTF. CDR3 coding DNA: TGTGCCAGCTCACCACGAGAGAAATCTAACTATGGCTACACCTTC.

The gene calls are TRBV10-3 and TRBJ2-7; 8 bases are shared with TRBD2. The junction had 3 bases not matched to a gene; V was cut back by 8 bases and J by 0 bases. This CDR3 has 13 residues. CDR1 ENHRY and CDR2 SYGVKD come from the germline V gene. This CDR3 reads CAIGGGSSYEQYF. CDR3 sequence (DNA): TGTGCCATCGGCGGGGGGTCCTCCTACGAGCAGTACTTC.

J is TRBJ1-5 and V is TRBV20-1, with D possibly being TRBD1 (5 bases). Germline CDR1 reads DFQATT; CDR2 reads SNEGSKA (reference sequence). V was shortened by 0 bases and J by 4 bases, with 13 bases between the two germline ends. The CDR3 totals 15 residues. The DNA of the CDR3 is TGCAGTGCTAGAGATTTGAGACAGCTAAATCAGCCCCAGCATTTT. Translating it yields CSARDLRQLNQPQHF.

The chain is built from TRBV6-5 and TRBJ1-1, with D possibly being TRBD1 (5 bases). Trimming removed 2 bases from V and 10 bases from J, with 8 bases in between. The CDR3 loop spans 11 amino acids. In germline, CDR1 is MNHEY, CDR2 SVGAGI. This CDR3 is CASSYGRAAFF. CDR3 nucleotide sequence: TGTGCCAGCAGTTACGGCAGGGCAGCTTTCTTT.

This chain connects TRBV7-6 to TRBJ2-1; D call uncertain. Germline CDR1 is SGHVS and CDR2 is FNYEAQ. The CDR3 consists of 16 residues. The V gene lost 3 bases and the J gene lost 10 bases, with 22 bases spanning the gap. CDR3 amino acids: CASSLSKGLTRPEQFF. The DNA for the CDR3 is TGTGCCAGCAGCTTGTCCAAAGGGTTAACCCGACCGGAGCAGTTCTTC.

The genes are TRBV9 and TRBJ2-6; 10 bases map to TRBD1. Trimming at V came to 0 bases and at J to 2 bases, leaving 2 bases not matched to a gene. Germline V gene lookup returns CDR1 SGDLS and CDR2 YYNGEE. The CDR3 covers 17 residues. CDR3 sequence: CASSVVGTGAGANVLTF. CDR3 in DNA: TGTGCCAGCAGCGTAGTAGGGACAGGGGCTGGGGCCAACGTCCTGACTTTC.

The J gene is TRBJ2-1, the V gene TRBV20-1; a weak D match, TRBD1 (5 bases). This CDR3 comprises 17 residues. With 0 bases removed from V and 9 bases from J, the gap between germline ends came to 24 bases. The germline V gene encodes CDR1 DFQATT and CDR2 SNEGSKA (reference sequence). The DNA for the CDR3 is TGCAGTGCTAGAGAGGGGCCGGGCCAACAACACACAATTGAGCAGTTCTTC. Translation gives CSAREGPGQQHTIEQFF.

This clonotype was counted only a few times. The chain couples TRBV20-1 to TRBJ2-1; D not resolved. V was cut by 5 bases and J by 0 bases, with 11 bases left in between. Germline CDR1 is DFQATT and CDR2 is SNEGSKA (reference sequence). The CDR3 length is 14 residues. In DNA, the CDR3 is TGCAGTGCTGAATTAAGCATCTCCTACAATGAGCAGTTCTTC. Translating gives CSAELSISYNEQFF.

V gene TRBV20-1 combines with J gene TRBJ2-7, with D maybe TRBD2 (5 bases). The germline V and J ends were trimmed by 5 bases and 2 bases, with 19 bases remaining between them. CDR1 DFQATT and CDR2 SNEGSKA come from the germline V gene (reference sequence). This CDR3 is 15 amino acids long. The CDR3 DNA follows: TGCAGTGCTTACTCCACCCAAGGAGGAACCTACGAGCAGTACTTC. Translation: CSAYSTQGGTYEQYF.

CDR3: CASSKVGTSGHPYEQYF. The CDR3 bases are TGTGCCAGCAGCAAAGTGGGGACTAGCGGGCACCCCTACGAGCAGTACTTC. The chain carries TRBV21-1 and TRBJ2-7; TRBD2, the D gene given by the table, was not confirmed from the DNA. TRBV21-1 is marked as a pseudogene. The CDR3 contains 17 residues.

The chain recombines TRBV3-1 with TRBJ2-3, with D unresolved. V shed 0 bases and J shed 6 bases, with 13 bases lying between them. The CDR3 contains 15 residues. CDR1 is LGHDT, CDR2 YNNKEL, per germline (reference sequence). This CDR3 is CASSQDGRSADTQYF. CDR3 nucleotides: TGTGCCAGCAGCCAAGACGGGCGCAGCGCGGATACGCAGTATTTT.

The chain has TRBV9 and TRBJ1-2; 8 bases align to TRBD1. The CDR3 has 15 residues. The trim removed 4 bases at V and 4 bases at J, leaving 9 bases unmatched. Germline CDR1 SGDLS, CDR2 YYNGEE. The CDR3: CASSPTGGSAYGYTF. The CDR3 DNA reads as TGTGCCAGCAGCCCAACAGGGGGGTCCGCCTATGGCTACACCTTC.

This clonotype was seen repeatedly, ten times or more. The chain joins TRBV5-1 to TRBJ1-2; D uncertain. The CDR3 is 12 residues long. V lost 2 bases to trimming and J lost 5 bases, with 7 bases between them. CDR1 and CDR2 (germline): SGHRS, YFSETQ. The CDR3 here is CASSLDKYGYTF. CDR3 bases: TGCGCCAGCAGCTTAGACAAATATGGCTACACCTTC.

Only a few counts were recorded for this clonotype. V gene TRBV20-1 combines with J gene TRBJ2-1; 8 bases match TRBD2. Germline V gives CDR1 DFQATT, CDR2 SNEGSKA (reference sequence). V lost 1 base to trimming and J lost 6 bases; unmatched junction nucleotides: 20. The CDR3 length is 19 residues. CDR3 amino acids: CSARGLAAGAGEWGNEQFF. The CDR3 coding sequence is TGCAGTGCTAGAGGACTAGCTGCGGGAGCGGGAGAGTGGGGCAATGAGCAGTTCTTC.